This note documents a single TCR beta chain sequence. The source of the sample is a study of CD8+ T cells in alopecia areata. In germline, CDR1 is SQVTM, CDR2 ANQGSEA. The CDR3 is 15 amino acids. Germline trimming cut 1 base from V and 5 bases from J; bases unmatched to any gene: 7. Sequencing used cDNA as its template, made by extracting RNA and reverse transcribing it. Only in-frame clones appear in the TCRdb table, and some are missing; sequencing was by immunoSEQ multiplex PCR. This table holds about 270,000 clones, 60% found once. The treatment denotes: oral pan-JAK inhibitor, 5-10 mg twice daily.

The sequence was obtained from a human donor with alopecia areata. The chain combines TRBV29-1 with TRBJ2-3; 9 nucleotides match TRBD2. Source: CD4+ T cells sorted from blood, taken between weeks 51 and 54, from a patient treated with tofacitinib. In DNA form, the CDR3 reads TGCAGCGTTGAAGGGTTTAGCGGGGGATTAGATACGCAGTATTTT. Protein product: CSVEGFSGGLDTQYF.